These 10 T cell receptor beta chains came from one sample sequenced in a study of identical twins. TCRdb redid the calling of the 5' RACE reads with MiXCR, one entry per CDR3 protein. The sample lists hundreds of thousands of distinct CDR3 sequences; about 7.3% were seen once. In addition, the sample was reused for a study of yellow fever vaccine responses in identical twins.

Sequenced: memory (CD45RO+) T cells sorted from blood. Receptors were obtained from a woman aged 18-29 years in good health.

This CDR3 reads CASSRGLPDGAGELFF. In nucleotides, the CDR3 is TGTGCCAGCAGCCGAGGACTACCCGACGGGGCCGGGGAGCTGTTTTTT. The chain links TRBV3-1 to TRBJ2-2; D may be TRBD2 (6 bases). Germline CDR1 is LGHDT and CDR2 is YNNKEL (reference sequence). The ends were cut back, 4 bases at V and 6 bases at J, with 18 bases in the middle. CDR3 length equals 16 residues.

There are many counts of this clonotype. The J gene is TRBJ2-3, the V gene TRBV7-2; the match to TRBD2 covers 12 bases. CDR1 and CDR2 from the germline V gene are SGHTA and FQGNSA. This CDR3 has 16 amino acids. V was clipped by 7 bases and J by 3 bases; unmatched bases: 8. For the CDR3, the DNA is TGTGCCAGCAATCGGAGACTAGCGGGAGCAACAGATACGCAGTATTTT. Protein sequence: CASNRRLAGATDTQYF.

The chain has TRBV6-4 and TRBJ2-1; D perhaps matches TRBD2 (6 bases). CDR3 length equals 16 residues. Germline loops: CDR1 MRHNA, CDR2 SNTAGT. V lost 5 bases to trimming and J lost 6 bases, with 20 bases between them. CDR3 residues: CASSKQELASSNEQFF. CDR3 in DNA: TGTGCCAGCAGTAAGCAAGAGCTAGCGTCGAGCAATGAGCAGTTCTTC.

This clonotype showed up many times. The chain recombines TRBV12-3 or TRBV12-4 with TRBJ2-1; 7 nucleotides agree with TRBD2. This CDR3 is 15 amino acids long. Trimming at V came to 6 bases and at J to 9 bases, leaving 14 bases not matched to a gene. The CDR3 DNA sequence: TGTGCCAGCAGCCAGCTAGGCGGGAGTACCGGTGAGCAGTTCTTC. Protein sequence: CASSQLGGSTGEQFF.

This clonotype is medium-sized in the sample. The rearrangement links TRBV5-1 to TRBJ2-1, with D possibly being TRBD1 or TRBD2 (6 bases each). The V end lost 4 bases, the J end lost 0 bases, and 14 bases lay between the germline ends. The CDR3 consists of 16 residues. Germline V gene lookup returns CDR1 SGHRS and CDR2 YFSETQ. The CDR3 spells CASSVGGSSSYNEQFF. The CDR3 nucleotides are TGCGCCAGCAGCGTGGGGGGCTCGAGCTCCTACAATGAGCAGTTCTTC.

This chain joins TRBV12-3 or TRBV12-4 and TRBJ2-1; 8 bases align to TRBD1. The CDR3 loop spans 15 amino acids. The V segment lost 3 bases and the J segment 7 bases; nucleotides outside the gene matches: 8. CDR3 sequence reads: CASSLTGTGVNEQFF. CDR3 sequence (DNA): TGTGCCAGCAGTTTGACCGGGACAGGTGTGAATGAGCAGTTCTTC.

This clonotype showed up many times. This chain links TRBV7-2 with TRBJ2-3; a weak D match, TRBD2 (6 bases). This CDR3 has 16 amino acids. Trimming pared 1 base from V and 0 bases from J, leaving 11 bases between. Germline V lookup: CDR1 SGHTA, CDR2 FQGNSA. The CDR3 DNA sequence: TGTGCCAGCAGCTTAGGTGCGGGACCTAGCACAGATACGCAGTATTTT. It codes for CASSLGAGPSTDTQYF.

The genes are TRBV20-1 and TRBJ2-1, with D hard to call. The CDR3 has 13 amino acids. The V end was cut by 2 bases, the J end by 2 bases, with 7 bases between. Germline V gives CDR1 DFQATT, CDR2 SNEGSKA (reference sequence). CDR3 protein: CSARRVAYNEQFF. The CDR3 region has the DNA TGCAGTGCTAGACGCGTCGCCTACAATGAGCAGTTCTTC.

This chain uses TRBV7-2 with TRBJ2-1, with 9 bases matching TRBD2. CDR1 is SGHTA, CDR2 FQGNSA, per germline. The V and J ends lost 5 bases and 4 bases, in that order; junction bases with no gene match: 9. There are 16 residues in the CDR3. CDR3 in DNA: TGTGCCAGCAGCCCTGTAGCGGGAGTTCGATACAATGAGCAGTTCTTC. It codes for CASSPVAGVRYNEQFF. The full variable domain, in which reference TRBV7-2 and TRBJ2-1 provide the parts outside the CDR3, is GAGVSQSPSNKVTEKGKDVELRCDPISGHTALYWYRQSLGQGLEFLIYFQGNSAPDKSGLPSDRFSAERTGGSVSTLTIQRTQQEDSAVYLCASSPVAGVRYNEQFFGPGTRLTVL.

There are a few counts of this clonotype. V gene TRBV6-1 combines with J gene TRBJ2-6, with D possibly called TRBD1 or TRBD2 (5 bases each). Looked up from germline, CDR1 is MNHNS and CDR2 is SASEGT. The CDR3 consists of 19 residues. The V gene lost 6 bases and the J gene lost 4 bases, with 25 bases spanning the gap. Written as DNA, the CDR3 is TGTGCCAGCAGAAAGACTTCTGGGACGGCCGTTTTCGGGGCCAACGTCCTGACTTTC. Translated: CASRKTSGTAVFGANVLTF.